The T cell receptor (beta chain) under discussion was sequenced for a study of blood T cell repertoires in COVID-19. Study context: Samples of COVID-19 (acute and convalescent) were obtained from the United States, Italy and Spain.

V lost 1 base to trimming and J lost 2 bases; unmatched junction nucleotides: 5. The germline CDR1 and CDR2 sequences are MDHEN and SYDVKM. The CDR3 sequence is 15 residues long. Sequencing used immunoSEQ multiplex PCR; TCRdb keeps in-frame clones, though not all of them. The sample lists over 80,000 clones; approximately 89% were seen once. Specimen: peripheral blood. This chain joins TRBV28 and TRBJ2-7; 7 positions agree with TRBD1. The clonotype originates from a human donor in a cohort sampled during active COVID-19. The DNA of the CDR3 is TGTGCCAGCAGTTTATTGGTACAGGGGCCCTACGAGCAGTACTTC. It is translated as CASSLLVQGPYEQYF.